This TCR beta chain came from a study of T cell repertoires in cytomegalovirus infection. In the study overall: Matching HLA type and CMV infection were both indicated by public TCR beta signatures. Study results and caveats: The cumulative frequency of public TCR beta families identified carriers of CMV plus the relevant HLA.

TCRdb used MiXCR to reprocess the reads, holding one entry per CDR3 protein. This table holds about 24,000 distinct CDR3 sequences, 20% to 25% found once. Points on this clonotype: Its antigen is not known.

There are 17 residues in the CDR3. In germline, CDR1 is ENHRY, CDR2 SYGVKD. V trimming: 3 bases; J trimming: 0 bases; junction bases outside the gene matches: 7. The sequence came from a human donor in good health (CMV status not recorded). Some clones in this sample may be carry-over from other donors' samples. The chain combines TRBV10-3 with TRBJ2-7, with TRBD1 matching over 11 bases. The starting material was CD8+ T cells from cultured PBMCs, obtained from culture after CMV antigen stimulation. CDR3 nucleotide sequence: TGTGCCATCAGTGACCCGGGACAGGGGGTTTTCTCCTACGAGCAGTACTTC. Translated: CAISDPGQGVFSYEQYF.